One sample yielded the 27 T cell receptor beta chains listed below, sequenced in a study of blood T cell repertoires in COVID-19. Sequencing used immunoSEQ multiplex PCR; TCRdb keeps in-frame clones, though not all of them. This sample has 30,000 to 40,000 clones, with around 77% found just once. The sequencing sample was made of peripheral blood. Receptors originate from a human donor in a cohort sampled during active COVID-19.

The chain recombines TRBV10-3 with TRBJ2-7; TRBD1 matches at 7 bases. Per germline, CDR1 ENHRY and CDR2 SYGVKD. This CDR3 is 14 amino acids long. V gave up 10 bases and J gave up 0 bases; unmatched junction bases: 9. CDR3 coding DNA: TGTGCCACCCAGGGGGATCTGGCCTCCTACGAGCAGTACTTC. Its protein is CATQGDLASYEQYF.

The chain links TRBV4-1 to TRBJ1-2; D is possibly TRBD1 (6 bases). The V end was cut by 1 base, the J end by 2 bases, with 11 bases between. Germline V gene data show CDR1 as MGHRA and CDR2 as YSYEKL. The length of the CDR3 is 15 residues. The CDR3, as DNA: TGCGCCAGCAGCCAAGGGCCCACAGGGAACTATGGCTACACCTTC. It yields the protein CASSQGPTGNYGYTF.

J is TRBJ2-7 and V is TRBV7-2, with 7 bases aligning to TRBD1. There are 15 residues in the CDR3. V lost 5 bases to trimming and J lost 0 bases; unmatched junction nucleotides: 7. Germline CDR1 reads SGHTA; CDR2 reads FQGNSA. This CDR3 is CASSPLAGGSYEQYF. DNA of the CDR3: TGTGCCAGCAGCCCCCTAGCAGGGGGCTCCTACGAGCAGTACTTC.

This clone occurred once. V usage is TRBV30 and J usage is TRBJ2-7; 9 positions agree with TRBD2. CDR1 is GTSNPN, CDR2 SVGIG, per germline (reference sequence). V shed 2 bases and J 4 bases; nucleotides not matched to a gene: 6. The CDR3 runs 14 residues. CDR3 nucleotide sequence: TGTGCCTGGAGTATGGGACTAGCTGCTTACGAGCAGTACTTC. Its protein product is CAWSMGLAAYEQYF.

This sequence joins TRBV28 and TRBJ2-5, with a possible D match to TRBD1 (6 bases). The V gene's germline CDR1 is MDHEN and CDR2 SYDVKM. The CDR3 contains 15 residues. V was shortened by 5 bases and J by 7 bases, with 20 bases between the two germline ends. This chain's CDR3 is CASSPDPTGLGTQYF. The CDR3, as DNA: TGTGCCAGCAGTCCAGACCCGACAGGCTTGGGGACCCAGTACTTC.

This clone was observed a single time. The rearrangement joins TRBV7-7 to TRBJ2-5, with 7 bases aligning to TRBD1. The CDR3 totals 15 residues. V lost 4 bases and J lost 2; bases outside the gene matches: 7. From germline, CDR1 is SSHAT and CDR2 FNYEAQ (reference sequence). The CDR3: CASSSWTGPQETQYF. CDR3 in DNA: TGTGCCAGCAGCTCCTGGACAGGTCCACAAGAGACCCAGTACTTC.

The chain links TRBV7-2 to TRBJ2-3; TRBD2 aligns across 7 bases. With 2 bases clipped from V and 1 base from J, the junction kept 9 bases outside the gene matches. This CDR3 contains 17 residues. The germline V gene encodes CDR1 SGHTA and CDR2 FQGNSA. Here the CDR3 reads CASSLIARGRGTDTQYF. DNA for the CDR3: TGTGCCAGCAGCTTAATCGCTCGGGGGAGGGGCACAGATACGCAGTATTTT. Drawing the rest from reference TRBV7-2 and TRBJ2-3, the complete variable domain is GAGVSQSPSNKVTEKGKDVELRCDPISGHTALYWYRQSLGQGLEFLIYFQGNSAPDKSGLPSDRFSAERTGGSVSTLTIQRTQQEDSAVYLCASSLIARGRGTDTQYFGPGTRLTVL.

This chain's CDR3 is CASGLVQAVIGELFF. The CDR3 DNA is TGTGCTAGTGGTTTGGTACAGGCGGTTATCGGGGAGCTGTTTTTT. The rearrangement joins TRBV12-5 to TRBJ2-2; possibly TRBD1 for D (5 bases). The CDR3 consists of 15 residues. V was shortened by 0 bases and J by 7 bases, with 12 bases between the two germline ends. The germline gives CDR1 LGHNT, CDR2 FRNRAP.

For the CDR3, the DNA is TGTGCCAGCAGCTTATCTCGCGTTACCAAAACCTACGAGCAGTACTTC. This gives the protein CASSLSRVTKTYEQYF. The chain combines TRBV7-2 with TRBJ2-7; no definite D call. Trimming shortened V by 2 bases and J by 2 bases, and 16 bases separated the two germline ends. The CDR3 spans 16 residues. Germline assignment: CDR1 SGHTA and CDR2 FQGNSA.

The chain has TRBV7-8 and TRBJ1-5; 7 nucleotides line up with TRBD1. The CDR3 runs 17 residues. Per germline, CDR1 SGHVS and CDR2 FQNEAQ. V dropped 3 bases and J dropped 4; count of bases not matched to a gene: 12. In DNA form, the CDR3 reads TGTGCCAGCAGCTTGGGACAGTTCGTCACGGCTAATCAGCCCCAGCATTTT. Its protein is CASSLGQFVTANQPQHF.

The chain is built from TRBV6-6 and TRBJ1-4; a weak D match, TRBD1 (5 bases). Germline CDR1 MNHNY, CDR2 SVGAGI (reference sequence). The CDR3 loop spans 11 amino acids. CDR3 DNA sequence: TGTGCAGCGGGGGAGGGAGGGAAACTGTTTTTT. Protein sequence: CAAGEGGKLFF.

The J gene is TRBJ2-1, the V gene TRBV28; TRBD2 agrees at 8 bases. The CDR3 has 13 amino acids. V dropped 7 bases and J dropped 7; count of bases not matched to a gene: 6. Germline V lookup: CDR1 MDHEN, CDR2 SYDVKM. In nucleotides, the CDR3 is TGTGCCAGCACCAGCGGGAGAGGGAATGAGCAGTTCTTC. Protein: CASTSGRGNEQFF.

Many counts were recorded for this clone. The gene calls are TRBV25-1 and TRBJ2-3; D perhaps matches TRBD2 (6 bases). Trimming stripped 3 bases from V and 6 bases from J, with 16 bases between. The germline gives CDR1 MGHDK, CDR2 SYGVNS. CDR3 length: 15 amino acids. CDR3 coding DNA: TGTGCCAGCAGTGAGAGGACGGGAGTTACGGATACGCAGTATTTT. It translates to CASSERTGVTDTQYF.

The chain employs TRBV28 and TRBJ1-1; D not resolved. Trimming removed 7 bases from V and 0 bases from J, with 9 bases in between. The CDR3 has 13 residues. From germline, CDR1 is MDHEN and CDR2 SYDVKM. The CDR3 protein is CASTPGLNTEAFF. The CDR3 nucleotides are TGTGCCAGCACCCCTGGCCTGAACACTGAAGCTTTCTTT.

In this sample, this clone turned up a few times. The chain employs TRBV7-9 and TRBJ2-5; TRBD2 might be the D (6 bases). Germline CDR1 is SEHNR and CDR2 is FQNEAQ (reference sequence). Between the trimmed V and J ends, which lost 5 bases and 5 bases, there was a span of 15 bases. The CDR3 has 14 residues. The CDR3 sequence is CASSLGWGRETQYF. DNA of the CDR3: TGTGCCAGCAGCCTAGGCTGGGGGAGGGAGACCCAGTACTTC.

The chain is built from TRBV23-1 and TRBJ1-2; no clear D. TRBV23-1 is an open reading frame whose function is uncertain. Trimming took off 3 bases at V and 4 bases at J, with 21 bases between the two ends. The CDR3 is 17 residues long. The CDR3 reads CASSQTGSGVLPYGYTF. The CDR3 bases are TGCGCCAGCAGTCAGACCGGAAGCGGGGTCTTACCCTATGGCTACACCTTC.

This clone was seen a handful of times. This chain connects TRBV10-1 to TRBJ2-7, with 9 nucleotides matching TRBD2. Trimming at V came to 0 bases and at J to 2 bases, leaving 5 bases not matched to a gene. This CDR3 spans 16 amino acids. The V gene's germline CDR1 is WNHNN and CDR2 SYGVQD (reference sequence). The CDR3 protein is CASSESTSGEAYEQYF. Written as DNA, the CDR3 is TGCGCCAGCAGTGAGTCGACTAGCGGAGAGGCCTACGAGCAGTACTTC.

The chain links TRBV10-1 to TRBJ2-5, with a tentative D call TRBD1 (6 bases). Germline V gives CDR1 WNHNN, CDR2 SYGVQD (reference sequence). The CDR3 sequence is 16 residues long. Trimming removed 6 bases from V and 3 bases from J, with 20 bases in between. DNA of the CDR3: TGCGCCAGCAGGAATTACAGGGTGAGTAGGGAAGAGACCCAGTACTTC. Its translation is CASRNYRVSREETQYF.

The chain has TRBV6-5 and TRBJ2-7, with a weak D call TRBD1 (5 bases). V shed 2 bases and J shed 2 bases, with 10 bases lying between them. Germline V gives CDR1 MNHEY, CDR2 SVGAGI. The CDR3 consists of 14 residues. CDR3 sequence reads: CASSYVGVPYEQYF. The DNA of the CDR3 is TGTGCCAGCAGTTACGTAGGGGTACCCTACGAGCAGTACTTC.

The V call is TRBV21-1, the J call TRBJ2-2; TRBD1 is the table's D call, not checked against the DNA. TRBV21-1 is annotated as a pseudogene. The CDR3 has 16 amino acids. CDR3 in DNA: TGTGCCAGCAGCAAATTTAGGACAGGGTATACCGGGGAGCTGTTTTTT. It codes for CASSKFRTGYTGELFF.

This chain joins TRBV3-1 (or the pseudogene TRBV3-2) and TRBJ2-7; TRBD2 aligns across 11 bases. After removal of 4 bases from V and 0 bases from J, the junction contained 2 bases not matched to a gene. The CDR3 extends over 15 amino acids. The germline CDR1 and CDR2 sequences are LGHDT and YNNKEL (reference sequence). CDR3 protein: CASSLAGGFSYEQYF. CDR3 DNA: TGTGCCAGCAGCCTAGCGGGGGGGTTCTCCTACGAGCAGTACTTC.

CDR3 in amino acids: CASREPTSGGMYNEQFF. CDR3 in DNA: TGTGCCAGCAGGGAACCGACTAGCGGGGGGATGTACAATGAGCAGTTCTTC. The chain carries TRBV6-1 and TRBJ2-1; TRBD2 aligns across 13 bases. The germline gives CDR1 MNHNS, CDR2 SASEGT. This CDR3 comprises 17 residues. The V gene end was trimmed by 6 bases and the J gene end by 4 bases; junction bases not matched to a gene: 9.

The gene calls are TRBV24-1 and TRBJ2-2, with TRBD1 matching over 11 bases. With 2 bases clipped from V and 3 bases from J, the junction kept 10 bases outside the gene matches. The length of the CDR3 is 19 residues. The germline V gene encodes CDR1 KGHDR and CDR2 SFDVKD. This CDR3 is CATSDWGQGGLPDTGELFF. The CDR3 DNA reads TGTGCCACCAGTGATTGGGGACAGGGGGGACTACCCGACACCGGGGAGCTGTTTTTT.

Note on this clone: Germline and junction disagree at one end, which may indicate a read error. The chain couples TRBV5-1 to TRBJ2-1; D is unresolved. The CDR3 spans 13 residues. Germline CDR1 reads SGHRS; CDR2 reads YFSETQ. The DNA for the CDR3 is TGCGCCAGCAGCTTGTTTTCCTTCAATGAGCAGTTCTTC. Its translation is CASSLFSFNEQFF.

The chain has TRBV6-6 and TRBJ2-7; 7 bases are shared with TRBD1. V was clipped by 3 bases and J by 2 bases; unmatched bases: 4. CDR3 length: 14 amino acids. From germline, CDR1 is MNHNY and CDR2 SVGAGI (reference sequence). The CDR3: CASSYRQGPYEQYF. Written as DNA, the CDR3 is TGTGCCAGCAGTTATCGACAGGGACCCTACGAGCAGTACTTC.

V and J are TRBV2 and TRBJ2-4; D is ambiguous. The CDR3 has 14 amino acids. V lost 2 bases, J lost 0 bases, and 5 bases lay in between. Germline V gene lookup returns CDR1 SNHLY and CDR2 FYNNEI. The CDR3 DNA reads TGTGCCAGCAGTGAAAACAAAGCCAAAAACATTCAGTACTTC. Translating gives CASSENKAKNIQYF.

CDR3 DNA sequence: TGCGCCAGCAGCCAAGGGCTGGTTCACCCTAATGAAAAACTGTTTTTT. It yields the protein CASSQGLVHPNEKLFF. J is TRBJ1-4 and V is TRBV4-1; D is uncertain. The CDR3 sequence is 16 residues long. V dropped 1 base and J dropped 3 bases, with 12 bases sitting between them. Looked up from germline, CDR1 is MGHRA and CDR2 is YSYEKL.